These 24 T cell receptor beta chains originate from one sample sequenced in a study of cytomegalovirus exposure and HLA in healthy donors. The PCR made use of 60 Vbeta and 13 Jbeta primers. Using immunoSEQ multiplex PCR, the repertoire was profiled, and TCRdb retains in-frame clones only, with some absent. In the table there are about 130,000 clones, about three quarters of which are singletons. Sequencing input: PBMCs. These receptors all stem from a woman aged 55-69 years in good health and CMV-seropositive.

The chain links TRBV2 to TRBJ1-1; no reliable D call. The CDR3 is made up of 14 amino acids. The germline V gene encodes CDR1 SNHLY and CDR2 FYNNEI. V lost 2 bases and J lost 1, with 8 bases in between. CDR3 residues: CASSEPAGNTEAFF. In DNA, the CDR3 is TGTGCCAGCAGTGAACCGGCGGGGAACACTGAAGCTTTCTTT.

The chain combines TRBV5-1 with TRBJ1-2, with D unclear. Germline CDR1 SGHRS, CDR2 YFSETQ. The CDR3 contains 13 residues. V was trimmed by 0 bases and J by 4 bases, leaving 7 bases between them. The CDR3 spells CASSLDAVYGYTF. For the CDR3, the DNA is TGCGCCAGCAGCTTGGACGCGGTCTATGGCTACACCTTC.

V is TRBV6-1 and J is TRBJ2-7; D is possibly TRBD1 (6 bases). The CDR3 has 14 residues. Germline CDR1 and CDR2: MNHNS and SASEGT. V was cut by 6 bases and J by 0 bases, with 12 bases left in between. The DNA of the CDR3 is TGTGCCAGCAGAACCACAGGGTACTCCTACGAGCAGTACTTC. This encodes CASRTTGYSYEQYF.

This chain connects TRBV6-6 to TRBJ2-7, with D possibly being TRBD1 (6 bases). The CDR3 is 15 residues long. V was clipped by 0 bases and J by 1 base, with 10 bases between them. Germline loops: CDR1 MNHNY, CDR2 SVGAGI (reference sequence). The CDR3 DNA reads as TGTGCCAGCAGTTACTCACAACAGGGATCCTACGAGCAGTACTTC. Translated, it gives CASSYSQQGSYEQYF.

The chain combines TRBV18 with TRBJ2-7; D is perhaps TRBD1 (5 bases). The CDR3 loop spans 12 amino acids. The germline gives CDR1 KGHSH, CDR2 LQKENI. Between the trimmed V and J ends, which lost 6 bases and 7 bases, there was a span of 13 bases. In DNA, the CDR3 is TGTGCCAGCTCGACCGACAGCCGGGAGCAGTACTTC. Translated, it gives CASSTDSREQYF.

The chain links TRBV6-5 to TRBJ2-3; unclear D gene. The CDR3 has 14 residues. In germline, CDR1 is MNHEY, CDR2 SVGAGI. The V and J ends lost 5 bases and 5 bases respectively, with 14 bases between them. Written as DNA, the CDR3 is TGTGCCAGCAGTAGGAGTCCCGGCGAAGATACGCAGTATTTT. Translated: CASSRSPGEDTQYF.

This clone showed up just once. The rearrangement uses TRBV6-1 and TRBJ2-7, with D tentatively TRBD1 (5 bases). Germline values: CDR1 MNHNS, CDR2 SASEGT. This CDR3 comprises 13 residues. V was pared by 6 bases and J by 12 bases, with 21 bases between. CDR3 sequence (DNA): TGTGCCAGCAGGGAACAGGTTCGGAACCCTACGTACTTC. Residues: CASREQVRNPTYF.

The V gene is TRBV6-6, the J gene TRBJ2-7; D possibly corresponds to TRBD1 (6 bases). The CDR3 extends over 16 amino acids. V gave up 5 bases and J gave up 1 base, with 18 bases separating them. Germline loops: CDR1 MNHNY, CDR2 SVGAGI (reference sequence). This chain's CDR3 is CASSHPLGALSYEQYF. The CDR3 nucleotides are TGTGCCAGCAGTCACCCCTTGGGGGCGCTGTCCTACGAGCAGTACTTC.

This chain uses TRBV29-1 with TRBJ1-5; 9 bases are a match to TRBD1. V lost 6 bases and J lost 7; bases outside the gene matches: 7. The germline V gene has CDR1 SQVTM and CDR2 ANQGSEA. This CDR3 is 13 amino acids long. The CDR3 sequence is CSVGQGLGQPQHF. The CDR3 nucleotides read TGCAGCGTGGGACAGGGATTGGGACAGCCCCAGCATTTT.

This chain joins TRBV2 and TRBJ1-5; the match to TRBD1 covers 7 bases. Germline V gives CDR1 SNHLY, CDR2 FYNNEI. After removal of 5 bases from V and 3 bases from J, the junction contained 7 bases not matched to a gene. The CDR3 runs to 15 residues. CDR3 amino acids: CASSSTGVPNQPQHF. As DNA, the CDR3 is TGTGCCAGCAGTTCAACAGGGGTCCCCAATCAGCCCCAGCATTTT. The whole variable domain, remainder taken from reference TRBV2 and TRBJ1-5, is EPEVTQTPSHQVTQMGQEVILRCVPISNHLYFYWYRQILGQKVEFLVSFYNNEISEKSEIFDDQFSVERPDGSNFTLKIRSTKLEDSAMYFCASSSTGVPNQPQHFGDGTRLSIL.

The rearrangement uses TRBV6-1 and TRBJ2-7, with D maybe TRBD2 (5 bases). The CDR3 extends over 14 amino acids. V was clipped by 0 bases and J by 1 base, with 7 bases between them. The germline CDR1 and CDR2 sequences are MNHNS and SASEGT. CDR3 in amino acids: CASSEARGSYEQYF. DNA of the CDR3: TGTGCCAGCAGTGAAGCCCGGGGATCCTACGAGCAGTACTTC.

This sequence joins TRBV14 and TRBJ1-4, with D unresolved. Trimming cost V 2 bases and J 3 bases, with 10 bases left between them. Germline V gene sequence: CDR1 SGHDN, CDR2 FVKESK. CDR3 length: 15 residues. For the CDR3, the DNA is TGTGCCAGCAGCCAACGAGGGTTAGCTAATGAAAAACTGTTTTTT. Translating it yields CASSQRGLANEKLFF.

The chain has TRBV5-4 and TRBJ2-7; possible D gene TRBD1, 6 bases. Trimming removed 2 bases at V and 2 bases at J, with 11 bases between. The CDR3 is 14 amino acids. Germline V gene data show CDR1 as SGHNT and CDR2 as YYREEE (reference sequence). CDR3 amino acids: CASSLQQGAYEQYF. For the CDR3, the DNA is TGTGCCAGCAGCTTACAACAGGGTGCCTACGAGCAGTACTTC.

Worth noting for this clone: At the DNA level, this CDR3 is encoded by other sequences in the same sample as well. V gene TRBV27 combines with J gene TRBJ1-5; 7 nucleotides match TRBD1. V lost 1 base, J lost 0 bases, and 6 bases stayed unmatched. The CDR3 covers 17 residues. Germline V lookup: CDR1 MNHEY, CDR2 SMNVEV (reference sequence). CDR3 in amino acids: CASSLYPPGGSNQPQHF. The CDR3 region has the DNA TGTGCCAGCAGTTTATATCCCCCAGGGGGTAGCAATCAGCCCCAGCATTTT.

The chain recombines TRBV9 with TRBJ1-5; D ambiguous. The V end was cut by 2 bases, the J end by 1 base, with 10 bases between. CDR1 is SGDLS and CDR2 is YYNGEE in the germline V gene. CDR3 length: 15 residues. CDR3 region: CASSVDGVSNQPQHF. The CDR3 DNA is TGTGCCAGCAGCGTTGACGGGGTCAGCAATCAGCCCCAGCATTTT.

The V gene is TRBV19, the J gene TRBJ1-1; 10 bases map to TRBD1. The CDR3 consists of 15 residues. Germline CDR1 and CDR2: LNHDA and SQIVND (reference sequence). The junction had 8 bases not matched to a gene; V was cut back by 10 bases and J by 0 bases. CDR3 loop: CAIRQGAGMNTEAFF. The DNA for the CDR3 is TGTGCCATTCGACAGGGGGCAGGAATGAACACTGAAGCTTTCTTT.

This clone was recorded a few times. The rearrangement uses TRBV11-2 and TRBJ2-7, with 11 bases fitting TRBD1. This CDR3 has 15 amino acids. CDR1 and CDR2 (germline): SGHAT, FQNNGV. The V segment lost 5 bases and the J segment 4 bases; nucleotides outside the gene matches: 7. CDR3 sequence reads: CASSLGQGAPYEQYF. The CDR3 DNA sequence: TGTGCCAGCAGCCTAGGACAGGGGGCGCCGTACGAGCAGTACTTC.

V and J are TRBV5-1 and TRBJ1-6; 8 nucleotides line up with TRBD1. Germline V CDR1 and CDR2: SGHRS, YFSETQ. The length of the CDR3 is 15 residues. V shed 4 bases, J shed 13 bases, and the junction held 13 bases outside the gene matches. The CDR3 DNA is TGCGCCAGCAGCCCCAACTCGGACAGGGTGGCGCCCCTCCACTTT. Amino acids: CASSPNSDRVAPLHF.

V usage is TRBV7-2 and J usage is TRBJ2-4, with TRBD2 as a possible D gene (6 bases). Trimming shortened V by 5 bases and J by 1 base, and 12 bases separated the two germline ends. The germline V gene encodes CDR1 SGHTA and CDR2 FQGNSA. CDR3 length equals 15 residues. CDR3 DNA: TGTGCCAGCAGCCTAAGCGGGTCGGCCAAAAACATTCAGTACTTC. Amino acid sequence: CASSLSGSAKNIQYF.

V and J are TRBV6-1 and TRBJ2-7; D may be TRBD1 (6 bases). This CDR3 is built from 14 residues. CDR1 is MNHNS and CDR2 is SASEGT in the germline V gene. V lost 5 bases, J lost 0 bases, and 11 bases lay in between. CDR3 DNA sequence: TGTGCCAGCAGTCCGGGACACAGCTCCTACGAGCAGTACTTC. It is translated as CASSPGHSSYEQYF.

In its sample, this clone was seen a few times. In DNA, the CDR3 is TGTGCCAGCAGTTTATTCTTACGGGGGGGATCTGGGGCCAACGTCCTGACTTTC. Protein product: CASSLFLRGGSGANVLTF. The rearrangement links TRBV28 to TRBJ2-6; 8 bases fit TRBD2. The CDR3 is 18 amino acids. V was clipped by 1 base and J by 1 base; unmatched bases: 6. CDR1 is MDHEN and CDR2 is SYDVKM in the germline V gene. The whole variable domain, remainder taken from reference TRBV28 and TRBJ2-6, is DVKVTQSSRYLVKRTGEKVFLECVQDMDHENMFWYRQDPGLGLRLIYFSYDVKMKEKGDIPEGYSVSREKKERFSLILESASTNQTSMYLCASSLFLRGGSGANVLTFGAGSRLTVL.

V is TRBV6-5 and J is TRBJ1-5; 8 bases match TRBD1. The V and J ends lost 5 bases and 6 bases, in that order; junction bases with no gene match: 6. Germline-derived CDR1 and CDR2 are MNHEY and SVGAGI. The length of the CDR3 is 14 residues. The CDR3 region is CASSTDRVAQPQHF. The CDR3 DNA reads TGTGCCAGCAGTACGGACAGGGTCGCTCAGCCCCAGCATTTT.

In DNA form, the CDR3 reads TGTGCCAGCAGCCCGCGGGACTATCAAGAGACCCAGTACTTC. Its translation is CASSPRDYQETQYF. The chain combines TRBV4-2 with TRBJ2-5; 7 bases map to TRBD2. V lost 4 bases to trimming and J lost 2 bases; unmatched junction nucleotides: 4. Germline V gene lookup returns CDR1 LGHNA and CDR2 YNFKEQ. The CDR3 totals 14 residues.

The CDR3 nucleotides read TGTGCCAGCAGCCAGGGACAGGGGAAAGAGACCCAGTACTTC. It yields the protein CASSQGQGKETQYF. V gene TRBV7-3 combines with J gene TRBJ2-5; 10 nucleotides match TRBD1. Germline-derived CDR1 and CDR2 are SGHTA and FQGTGA. V was pared by 5 bases and J by 3 bases, with 3 bases of the junction left unmatched. This CDR3 has 14 residues.